These T cell receptor beta chains were read from a single sample in a study of blood T cell repertoires in COVID-19. Libraries were prepared by immunoSEQ multiplex PCR; TCRdb keeps only in-frame clonotypes and omits some of them. The sample carries under 400,000 clones, approximately 89% recorded once. The sequenced sample was peripheral blood. The source of these receptors is a woman aged 55-75 years with COVID-19, enrolled during active disease. Both conserved end residues are part of each CDR3. D genes are given only for firm matches. Clone size is stated in some rows and not others, as once, few, many or a class when expanded.

abundance	d_gene	v_gene	j_gene	CDR3nt	CDR3aa
NA	TRBD2	TRBV30	TRBJ2-1	TGTGCCTGGAGTGTAACTAGCGGGGGGCATAGTGAGCAGTTCTTC	CAWSVTSGGHSEQFF
NA	NA	TRBV5-1	TRBJ2-5	TGCGCCAGCAGTCCCTTCAATCCCGGGGGACAAGAGACCCAGTACTTC	CASSPFNPGGQETQYF
NA	TRBD1	TRBV19	TRBJ1-3	TGTGCCAGTACCGACAGGGGACCTGGAAACACCATATATTTT	CASTDRGPGNTIYF
NA	TRBD1	TRBV4-1	TRBJ2-4	TGCGCCAGCAGCCAAGGAATAAGACAGGGGAGCACGGTAAACATTCAGTACTTC	CASSQGIRQGSTVNIQYF
NA	TRBD2	TRBV10-3	TRBJ2-1	TGTGCCATCAGGGGAACTAGCGGGGGGTACAATGAGCAGTTCTTC	CAIRGTSGGYNEQFF
NA	NA	TRBV7-9	TRBJ2-7	TGTGCCAGCAGCCCCACCGTCCCCGGGGTCGAGCAGTACTTC	CASSPTVPGVEQYF
NA	NA	TRBV9	TRBJ1-3	TGTGCCAGCAGCCCTCGACAGACTGGAAACACCATATATTTT	CASSPRQTGNTIYF
few	NA	TRBV3-1/TRBV3-2	TRBJ1-3	TGTGCCAGCAGCCAGTCCGTGGGGGGGGCCACGATAAACACCATATATTTT	CASSQSVGGATINTIYF
NA	TRBD1	TRBV7-9	TRBJ1-6	TGTGCCAGCAGCGATGGGGGAAGGTTGGGGACAGGGAATTCACCCCTCCACTTT	CASSDGGRLGTGNSPLHF
NA	NA	TRBV12-3/TRBV12-4	TRBJ1-1	TGTGCCAGCAGTTTACCCCGGAGGTCTGAAGCTTTCTTT	CASSLPRRSEAFF
NA	TRBD1	TRBV19	TRBJ1-5	TGTGCCAGTAGTATGCGGGACAGGGGGCGATACCAGCCCCAGCATTTT	CASSMRDRGRYQPQHF
NA	NA	TRBV15	TRBJ1-4	TGTGCCACCAGCAGAGCCGGAACTAATGAAAAACTGTTTTTT	CATSRAGTNEKLFF
NA	TRBD2	TRBV7-3	TRBJ2-2	TGTGCCAGCAGCTCGGGACTAGCGGACACCGGGGAGCTGTTTTTT	CASSSGLADTGELFF
NA	NA	TRBV2	TRBJ2-1	TGTGCCAGCAGTGAGATTAGACAATCTGAGCAGTTCTTC	CASSEIRQSEQFF
NA	TRBD1	TRBV11-2	TRBJ2-7	TGTGCCAGCAGCTCCCAGGGGACAGGAGCCTACGAGCAGTACTTC	CASSSQGTGAYEQYF
NA	TRBD2	TRBV6-4	TRBJ2-1	TGTGCCAGCAGTCCCTGGGCGGGGGGGCTCTACAATGAGCAGTTCTTC	CASSPWAGGLYNEQFF
NA	NA	TRBV7-3	TRBJ2-3	TGTGCCAGCAGCTTAATAGCGGCCATCACAGATACGCAGTATTTT	CASSLIAAITDTQYF
NA	NA	TRBV6-2/TRBV6-3	TRBJ1-5	TGTGCCAGCAGTTACCCAGGGCTTGGCAATCAGCCCCAGCATTTT	CASSYPGLGNQPQHF
NA	NA	TRBV6-5	TRBJ2-5	TGTGCCAGCCGAAGCGGAATCCTGGGGGAGACCCAGTACTTC	CASRSGILGETQYF
NA	TRBD1	TRBV3-1/TRBV3-2	TRBJ2-1	TGTGCCAGCAGCCCAGCCCCGGGACAGGGAGACAATGAGCAGTTCTTC	CASSPAPGQGDNEQFF
NA	NA	TRBV27	TRBJ1-2	TGTGCCAGCAGCCCGCAGGGGATGGAGAACTATGGCTACACCTTC	CASSPQGMENYGYTF
NA	TRBD1	TRBV7-8	TRBJ2-7	TGTGCCAGCAGCTTAAAGACAGGGGGCGCAGTGTTTCCCTACGAGCAGTACTTC	CASSLKTGGAVFPYEQYF
NA	NA	TRBV6-5	TRBJ1-1	TGTGCCAGCAGTTACTCGAGGGAAGGGAGTACTGAAGCTTTCTTT	CASSYSREGSTEAFF
once	TRBD2	TRBV7-3	TRBJ2-1	TGTGCCAGCAGCTTAACCGCGGGGGGAACCAATGAGCAGTTCTTC	CASSLTAGGTNEQFF
NA	NA	TRBV30	TRBJ1-1	TGTGCCTGGAGTGTACAGTTGTTGACGAACACTGAAGCTTTCTTT	CAWSVQLLTNTEAFF
few	TRBD1	TRBV6-1	TRBJ1-1	TGTGCCAGCACCAGACAGGGGAACACTGAAGCTTTCTTT	CASTRQGNTEAFF
NA	NA	TRBV11-2	TRBJ2-1	TGTGCCAGCAGCTTAGACGGGACATACAATGAGCAGTTCTTC	CASSLDGTYNEQFF
NA	NA	TRBV28	TRBJ2-3	TGTGCCAGCTCTACAGAGACGACGCAGTATTTT	CASSTETTQYF
NA	NA	TRBV4-1	TRBJ1-3	TGCGCCAGCAGCCAAGAAACGGTTGTGAGGTCGGGAAACACCATATATTTT	CASSQETVVRSGNTIYF
NA	NA	TRBV11-2	TRBJ2-2	TGTGCCAGCAGCCTACGTGAGGGCACGAACACCGGGGAGCTGTTTTTT	CASSLREGTNTGELFF
NA	NA	TRBV2	TRBJ1-1	TGTGCCAGCAGTGAATCCGGGGAGGTTGCTTTCTTT	CASSESGEVAFF
NA	TRBD1	TRBV28	TRBJ1-2	TGTGCCAGCAGCCCCTTCACAGGGGGCGGTGACTATGGCTACACCTTC	CASSPFTGGGDYGYTF
NA	NA	TRBV15	TRBJ2-7	TGTGCCACCAGCAGAGAAGGGGGCTACGAGCAGTACTTC	CATSREGGYEQYF
NA	NA	TRBV10-2	TRBJ1-1	TGCGCCAGCGGTTCTCAGGGAAACACTGAAGCTTTCTTT	CASGSQGNTEAFF
few	TRBD2	TRBV2	TRBJ2-3	TGTGCCAGCAGTGTGACTAGCGGGGGAGATACCACAGATACGCAGTATTTT	CASSVTSGGDTTDTQYF
NA	TRBD1	TRBV5-1	TRBJ1-4	TGCGCCAGCAGGCCCACAGGGGGTTCAACTAATGAAAAACTGTTTTTT	CASRPTGGSTNEKLFF
NA	TRBD1	TRBV5-6	TRBJ1-1	TGTGCCAGCAGCTTGTTCGGGCAGGGGGCTTTAACTGAAGCTTTCTTT	CASSLFGQGALTEAFF
NA	TRBD1	TRBV27	TRBJ2-7	TGTGCCAGCAGTTTTCTCGGGACAGGCTCCTACGAGCAGTACTTC	CASSFLGTGSYEQYF
once	TRBD1	TRBV29-1	TRBJ1-5	TGCAGCGTTGCACAGGGGGCGGGTCAGCCCCAGCATTTT	CSVAQGAGQPQHF
NA	NA	TRBV9	TRBJ1-6	TGTGCCAGCAGCGTGGGGAGGGGCTCCTATAATTCACCCCTCCACTTT	CASSVGRGSYNSPLHF
NA	NA	TRBV5-1	TRBJ1-1	TGCGCCAGCAGCCGGGCCCTAGGGGCTGATGTTTTGGTCACTGAAGCTTTCTTT	CASSRALGADVLVTEAFF
NA	TRBD1	TRBV27	TRBJ2-3	TGTGCCAGCAGCGCCTGGACAGGGAACACAGATACGCAGTATTTT	CASSAWTGNTDTQYF
NA	TRBD1	TRBV9	TRBJ1-5	TGTGCCAGCAGCGTCGGGACAGGGGACCAGCCCCAGCATTTT	CASSVGTGDQPQHF
NA	TRBD1	TRBV30	TRBJ1-4	TGTGCCTGTCTGGGACAGCATAATGAAAAACTGTTTTTT	CACLGQHNEKLFF
NA	NA	TRBV5-8	TRBJ1-5	TGTGCCAGCAGCCCCCTTACAGAAAACAATCAGCCCCAGCATTTT	CASSPLTENNQPQHF
NA	NA	TRBV3-1/TRBV3-2	TRBJ1-4	TGTGCCAGCAGCCAAGAAGGAGGGACTTATGAAAAACTGTTTTTT	CASSQEGGTYEKLFF